This T cell receptor beta chain was captured in a study of CD8+CD57+ T cells in acquired aplastic anemia. The template for TCR beta VDJ and CDR3 sequence profiling was genomic DNA. In TCRdb, the reads were re-called with MiXCR into one record per CDR3 protein. The sample gives 150,000 to 170,000 distinct CDR3 sequences, about 48% of which show up once; 9.5% to 15% is in the top ten. This clonotype was picked up many times. Sequencing involved patients with CD8+CD57+ cell expansion previously shown by flow cytometry. V was shortened by 3 bases and J by 5 bases, with 19 bases between the two germline ends. The CDR3 runs to 16 residues.

The source material was sorted CD4+, CD8+, or CD8+CD57+ T cells (not recorded which) from PBMCs. This TCR came from a human donor with aplastic anemia. The chain combines TRBV12-3 or TRBV12-4 with TRBJ2-5; possibly TRBD1 for D (6 bases). The CDR3 DNA follows: TGTGCCAGCAGTTTTCATTTGGGGACACCCGTCGAGACCCAGTACTTC. This encodes CASSFHLGTPVETQYF.